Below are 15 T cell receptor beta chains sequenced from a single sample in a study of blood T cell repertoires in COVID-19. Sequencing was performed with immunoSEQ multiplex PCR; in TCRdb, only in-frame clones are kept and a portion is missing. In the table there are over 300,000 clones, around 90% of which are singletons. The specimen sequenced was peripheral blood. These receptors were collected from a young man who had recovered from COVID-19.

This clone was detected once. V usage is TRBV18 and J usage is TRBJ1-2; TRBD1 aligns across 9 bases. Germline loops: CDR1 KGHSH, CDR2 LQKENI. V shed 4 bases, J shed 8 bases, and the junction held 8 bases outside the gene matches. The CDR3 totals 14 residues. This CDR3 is CASSLYNRGQGYTF. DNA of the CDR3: TGTGCCAGCTCACTTTATAACAGGGGGCAAGGCTACACCTTC.

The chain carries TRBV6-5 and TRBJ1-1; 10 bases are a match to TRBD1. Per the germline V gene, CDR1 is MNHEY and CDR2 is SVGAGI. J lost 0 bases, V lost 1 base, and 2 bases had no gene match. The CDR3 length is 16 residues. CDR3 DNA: TGTGCCAGCAGTTACTGGACAGGGGGGATGAACACTGAAGCTTTCTTT. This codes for CASSYWTGGMNTEAFF.

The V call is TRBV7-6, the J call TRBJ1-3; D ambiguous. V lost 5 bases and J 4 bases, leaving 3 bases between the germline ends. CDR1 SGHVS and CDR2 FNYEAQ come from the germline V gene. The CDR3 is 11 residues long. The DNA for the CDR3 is TGTGCCAGCAGCCCGGGAAACACCATATATTTT. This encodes CASSPGNTIYF.

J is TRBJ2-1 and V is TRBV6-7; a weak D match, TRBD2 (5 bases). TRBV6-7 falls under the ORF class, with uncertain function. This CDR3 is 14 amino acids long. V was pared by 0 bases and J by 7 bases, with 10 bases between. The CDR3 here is CASSYSLLGNEQFF. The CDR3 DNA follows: TGTGCCAGCAGTTACTCGTTACTAGGAAATGAGCAGTTCTTC.

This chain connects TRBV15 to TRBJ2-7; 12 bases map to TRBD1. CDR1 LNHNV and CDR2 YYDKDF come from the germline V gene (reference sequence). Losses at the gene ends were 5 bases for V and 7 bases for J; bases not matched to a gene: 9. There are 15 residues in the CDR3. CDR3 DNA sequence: TGTGCCACCAGCGAACCGGGACAGGGGGCAAGAGAGCAGTACTTC. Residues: CATSEPGQGAREQYF.

The CDR3 bases are TGTGCCAGCAGTCGCGGACAGTTCCTCTCTGGGGCCAACGTCCTGACTTTC. This codes for CASSRGQFLSGANVLTF. The chain carries TRBV25-1 and TRBJ2-6, with D possibly TRBD1 on 6 matching bases. The germline CDR1 and CDR2 sequences are MGHDK and SYGVNS. Trimming removed 5 bases from V and 0 bases from J, with 14 bases in between. The CDR3 is made up of 17 amino acids.

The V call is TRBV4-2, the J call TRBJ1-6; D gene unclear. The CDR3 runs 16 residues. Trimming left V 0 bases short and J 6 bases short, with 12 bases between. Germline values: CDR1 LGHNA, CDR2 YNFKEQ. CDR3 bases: TGTGCCAGCAGCCAAGATTCGAGGGCAGGTAATTCACCCCTCCACTTT. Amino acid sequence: CASSQDSRAGNSPLHF.

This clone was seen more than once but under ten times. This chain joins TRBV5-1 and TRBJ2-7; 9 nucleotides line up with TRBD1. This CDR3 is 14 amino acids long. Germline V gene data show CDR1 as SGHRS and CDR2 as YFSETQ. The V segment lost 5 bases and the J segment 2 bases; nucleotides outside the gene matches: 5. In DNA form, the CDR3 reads TGCGCCAGCAGGGGAGGGACAGGGACCTACGAGCAGTACTTC. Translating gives CASRGGTGTYEQYF.

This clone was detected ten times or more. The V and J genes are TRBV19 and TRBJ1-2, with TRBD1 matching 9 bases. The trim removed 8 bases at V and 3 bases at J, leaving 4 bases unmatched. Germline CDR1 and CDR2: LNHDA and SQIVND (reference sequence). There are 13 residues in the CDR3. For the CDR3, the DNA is TGTGCCAGTCGGGACAGGGAATACTATGGCTACACCTTC. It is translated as CASRDREYYGYTF.

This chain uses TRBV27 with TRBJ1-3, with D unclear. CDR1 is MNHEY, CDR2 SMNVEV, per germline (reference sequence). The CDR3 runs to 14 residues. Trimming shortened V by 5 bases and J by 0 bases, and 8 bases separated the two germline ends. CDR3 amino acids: CASSERFSGNTIYF. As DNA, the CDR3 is TGTGCCAGCAGTGAACGGTTCTCTGGAAACACCATATATTTT.

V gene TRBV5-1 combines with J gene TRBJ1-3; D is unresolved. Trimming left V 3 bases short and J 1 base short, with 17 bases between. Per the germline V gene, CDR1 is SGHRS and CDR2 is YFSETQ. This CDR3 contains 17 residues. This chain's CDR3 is CASSSNPRPGSGNTIYF. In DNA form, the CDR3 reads TGCGCCAGCAGCTCAAACCCCAGGCCTGGGTCTGGAAACACCATATATTTT.

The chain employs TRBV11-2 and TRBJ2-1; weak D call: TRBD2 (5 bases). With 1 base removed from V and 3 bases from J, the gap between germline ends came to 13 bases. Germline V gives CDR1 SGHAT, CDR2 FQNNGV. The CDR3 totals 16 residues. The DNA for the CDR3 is TGTGCCAGCAGCTTAGGGGCCGGAGGTTACTACAATGAGCAGTTCTTC. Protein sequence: CASSLGAGGYYNEQFF.

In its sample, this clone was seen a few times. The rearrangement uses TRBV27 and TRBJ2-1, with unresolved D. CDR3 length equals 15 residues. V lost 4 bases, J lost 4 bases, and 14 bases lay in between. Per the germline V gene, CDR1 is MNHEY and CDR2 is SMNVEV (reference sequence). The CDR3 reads CASSSPRVAYNEQFF. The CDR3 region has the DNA TGTGCCAGCAGTTCGCCCCGGGTCGCTTACAATGAGCAGTTCTTC.

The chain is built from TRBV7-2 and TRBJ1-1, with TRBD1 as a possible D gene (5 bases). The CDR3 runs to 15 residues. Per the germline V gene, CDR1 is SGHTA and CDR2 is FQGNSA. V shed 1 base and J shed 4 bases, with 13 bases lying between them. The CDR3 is CASSLVGGTGTEAFF. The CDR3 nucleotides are TGTGCCAGCAGCTTAGTGGGAGGGACGGGCACTGAAGCTTTCTTT.

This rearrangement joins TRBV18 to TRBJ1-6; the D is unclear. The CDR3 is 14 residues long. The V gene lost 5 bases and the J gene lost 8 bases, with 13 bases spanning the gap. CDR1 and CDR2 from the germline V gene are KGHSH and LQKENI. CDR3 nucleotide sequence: TGTGCCAGCTCAGCAACGGTGCCCGATTCACCCCTCCACTTT. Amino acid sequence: CASSATVPDSPLHF.